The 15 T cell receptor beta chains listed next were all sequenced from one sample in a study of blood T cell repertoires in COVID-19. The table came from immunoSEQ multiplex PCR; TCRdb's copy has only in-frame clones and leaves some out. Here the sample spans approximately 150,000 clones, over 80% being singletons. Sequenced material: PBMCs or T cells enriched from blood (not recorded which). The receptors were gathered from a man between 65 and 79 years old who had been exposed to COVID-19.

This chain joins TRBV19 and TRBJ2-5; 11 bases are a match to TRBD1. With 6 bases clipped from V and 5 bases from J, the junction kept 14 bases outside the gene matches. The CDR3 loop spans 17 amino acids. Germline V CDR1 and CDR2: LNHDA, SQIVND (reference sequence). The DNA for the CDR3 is TGTGCCAGTAGCAAACGGGACAGGGGGGCCCCCGGTGAGACCCAGTACTTC. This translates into CASSKRDRGAPGETQYF.

CDR3 loop: CASSQDLPGNSYEQYF. Here the CDR3 DNA reads TGCGCCAGCAGCCAAGATCTTCCGGGAAACTCCTACGAGCAGTACTTC. The chain links TRBV4-3 to TRBJ2-7, with D possibly matching TRBD2 (5 bases). This CDR3 has 16 residues. Germline CDR1 reads LGHNA; CDR2 reads YSLEER. Trimming took 0 bases from V and 0 from J, leaving 12 bases between them.

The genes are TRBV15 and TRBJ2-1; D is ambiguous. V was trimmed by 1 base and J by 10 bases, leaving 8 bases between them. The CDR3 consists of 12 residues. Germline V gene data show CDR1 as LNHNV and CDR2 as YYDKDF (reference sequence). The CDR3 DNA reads TGTGCCACCAGCAGAGTCAACAGAGAGCAGTTCTTC. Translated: CATSRVNREQFF.

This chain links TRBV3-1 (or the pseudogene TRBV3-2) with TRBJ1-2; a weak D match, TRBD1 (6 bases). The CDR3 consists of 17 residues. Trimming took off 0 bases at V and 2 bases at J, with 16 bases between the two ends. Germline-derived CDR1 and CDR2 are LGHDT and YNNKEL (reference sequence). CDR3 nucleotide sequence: TGTGCCAGCAGCCAAGATACTGGGGGAACAGGGAACTATGGCTACACCTTC. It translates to CASSQDTGGTGNYGYTF.

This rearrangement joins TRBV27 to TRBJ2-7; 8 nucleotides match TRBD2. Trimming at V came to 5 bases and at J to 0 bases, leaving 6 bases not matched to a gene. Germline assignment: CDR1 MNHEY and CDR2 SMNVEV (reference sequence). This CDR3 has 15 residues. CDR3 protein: CASSVLAGSSYEQYF. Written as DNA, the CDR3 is TGTGCCAGCAGTGTTCTAGCGGGTAGCTCCTACGAGCAGTACTTC.

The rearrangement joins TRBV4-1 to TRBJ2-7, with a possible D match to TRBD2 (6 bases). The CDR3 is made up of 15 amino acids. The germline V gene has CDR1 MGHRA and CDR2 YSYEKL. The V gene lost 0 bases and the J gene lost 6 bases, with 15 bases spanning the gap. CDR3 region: CASSQDLPQEGEQYF. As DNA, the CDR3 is TGCGCCAGCAGCCAAGATCTGCCCCAGGAGGGCGAGCAGTACTTC.

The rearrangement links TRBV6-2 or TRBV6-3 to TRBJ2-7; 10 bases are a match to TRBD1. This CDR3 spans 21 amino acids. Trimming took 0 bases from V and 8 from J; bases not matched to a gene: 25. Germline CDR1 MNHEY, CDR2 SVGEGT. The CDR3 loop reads CASSYSYSGTGVDHASLKQYF. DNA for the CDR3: TGTGCCAGCAGTTACTCCTATTCCGGGACAGGGGTCGACCACGCGAGTTTGAAGCAGTACTTC.

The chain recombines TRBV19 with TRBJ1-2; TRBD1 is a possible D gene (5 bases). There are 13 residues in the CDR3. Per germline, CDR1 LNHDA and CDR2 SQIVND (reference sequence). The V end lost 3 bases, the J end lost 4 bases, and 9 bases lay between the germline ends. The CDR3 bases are TGTGCCAGTAGTATGACAGTGGGCTATGGCTACACCTTC. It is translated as CASSMTVGYGYTF.

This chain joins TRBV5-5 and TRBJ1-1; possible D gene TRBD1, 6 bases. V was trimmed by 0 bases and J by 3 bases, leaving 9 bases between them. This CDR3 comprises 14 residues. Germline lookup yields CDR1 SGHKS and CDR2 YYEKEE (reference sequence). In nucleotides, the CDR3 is TGTGCCAGCAGCTTGGACAGGGTATACACTGAAGCTTTCTTT. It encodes CASSLDRVYTEAFF.

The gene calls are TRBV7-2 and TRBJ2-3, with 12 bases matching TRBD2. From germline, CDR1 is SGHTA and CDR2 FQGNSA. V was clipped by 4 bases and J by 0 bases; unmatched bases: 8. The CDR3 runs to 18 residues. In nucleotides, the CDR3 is TGTGCCAGCAGCTCAAGAGGACTAGCGGGAAGAAGCACAGATACGCAGTATTTT. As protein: CASSSRGLAGRSTDTQYF.

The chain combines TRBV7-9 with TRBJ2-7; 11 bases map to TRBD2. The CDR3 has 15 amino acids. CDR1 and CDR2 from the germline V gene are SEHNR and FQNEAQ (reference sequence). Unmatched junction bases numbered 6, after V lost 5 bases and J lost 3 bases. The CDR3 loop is CASSRPGLAVYEQYF. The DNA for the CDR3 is TGTGCCAGCAGCCGCCCGGGACTAGCGGTCTACGAGCAGTACTTC.

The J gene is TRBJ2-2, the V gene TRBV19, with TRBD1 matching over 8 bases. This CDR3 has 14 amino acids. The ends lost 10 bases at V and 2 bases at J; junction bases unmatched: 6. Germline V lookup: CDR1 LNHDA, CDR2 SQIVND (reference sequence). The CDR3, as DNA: TGTGCCACAGGGACAGGCAGTAACACCGGGGAGCTGTTTTTT. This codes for CATGTGSNTGELFF.

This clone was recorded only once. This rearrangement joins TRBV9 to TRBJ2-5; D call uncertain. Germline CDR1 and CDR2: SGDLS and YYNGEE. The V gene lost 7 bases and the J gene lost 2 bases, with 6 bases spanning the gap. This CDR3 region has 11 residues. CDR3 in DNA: TGTGCCAGCGGGCAGCAAGAGACCCAGTACTTC. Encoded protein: CASGQQETQYF. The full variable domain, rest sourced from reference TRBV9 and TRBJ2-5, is DSGVTQTPKHLITATGQRVTLRCSPRSGDLSVYWYQQSLDQGLQFLIQYYNGEERAKGNILERFSAQQFPDLHSELNLSSLELGDSALYFCASGQQETQYFGPGTRLLVL.

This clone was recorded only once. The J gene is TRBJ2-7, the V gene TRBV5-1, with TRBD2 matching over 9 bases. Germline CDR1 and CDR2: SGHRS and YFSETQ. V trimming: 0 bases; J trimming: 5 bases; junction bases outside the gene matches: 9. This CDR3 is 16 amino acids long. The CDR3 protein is CASSLEGGRVGDEQYF. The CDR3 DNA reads TGCGCCAGCAGCTTGGAAGGCGGGAGGGTCGGCGACGAGCAGTACTTC.

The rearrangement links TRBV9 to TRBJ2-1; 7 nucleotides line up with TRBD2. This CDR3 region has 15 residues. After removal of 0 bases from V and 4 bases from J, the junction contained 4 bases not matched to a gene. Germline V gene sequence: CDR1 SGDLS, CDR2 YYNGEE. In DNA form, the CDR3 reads TGTGCCAGCAGCGTAGTAGGGGAGGGATACAATGAGCAGTTCTTC. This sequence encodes CASSVVGEGYNEQFF.